This is a list of T cell receptor beta chains from one sample in a study of neoadjuvant anti-PD-1 for oral cavity cancer. Using immunoSEQ multiplex PCR, the repertoire was profiled, and TCRdb retains in-frame clones only, with some absent. Found here are approximately 7,600 clones, around half of them singletons; the top ten hold 12%. This specimen was tumor tissue, taken before nivolumab (anti-PD-1) treatment. The receptors here all came from a person between 40 and 80 years old with oral cavity squamous cell carcinoma. Each CDR3 is given with its conserved first and last residue. A D gene is named only where the DNA matches it firmly. Clone size is not always given. Where it is, it says once, few, many or a class for expanded clones.

CDR3 protein	CDR3 DNA	V gene	clone size	D gene	J gene
CASSYGPLKDYEQYF	TGTGCCAGCAGTTACGGACCGCTTAAAGACTACGAGCAGTACTTC	TRBV6-6	-	-	TRBJ2-7
CASSERLANEQFF	TGTGCCAGCAGTGAACGCCTAGCCAATGAGCAGTTCTTC	TRBV2	-	-	TRBJ2-1
CASSIDTSAFNEQYF	TGTGCCAGCAGCATCGATACTAGCGCCTTTAACGAGCAGTACTTC	TRBV5-4	-	TRBD2	TRBJ2-7
CASSLSTLPNEQFF	TGCGCCAGCAGCTTGAGCACCCTTCCCAATGAGCAGTTCTTC	TRBV5-1	few	-	TRBJ2-1
CASSFTGGNEQFF	TGTGCCAGCAGCTTTACAGGGGGAAACGAGCAGTTCTTC	TRBV7-3	-	TRBD1	TRBJ2-1
CASSLEDRVGTDTQYF	TGCGCCAGCAGCTTGGAGGACAGGGTCGGCACAGATACGCAGTATTTT	TRBV5-1	medium-sized	TRBD1	TRBJ2-3
CASSHLPLGDSDYEQYF	TGTGCCAGCAGCCACCTCCCCCTCGGGGACAGCGACTACGAGCAGTACTTC	TRBV14	medium-sized	TRBD1	TRBJ2-7
CASSVTDSGNTIYF	TGTGCCAGCAGCGTCACAGATAGCGGAAACACCATATATTTT	TRBV9	-	-	TRBJ1-3
CASSPNREYGYTF	TGTGCCAGCTCACCCAACAGGGAGTATGGCTACACCTTC	TRBV18	-	-	TRBJ1-2
CASSIGGGGYTF	TGTGCCAGTAGTATTGGAGGAGGGGGCTACACCTTC	TRBV19	few	-	TRBJ1-2
CASSLGLAGGTDTQYF	TGTGCCAGCAGCTTGGGACTAGCGGGAGGCACAGATACGCAGTATTTT	TRBV11-2	-	TRBD2	TRBJ2-3